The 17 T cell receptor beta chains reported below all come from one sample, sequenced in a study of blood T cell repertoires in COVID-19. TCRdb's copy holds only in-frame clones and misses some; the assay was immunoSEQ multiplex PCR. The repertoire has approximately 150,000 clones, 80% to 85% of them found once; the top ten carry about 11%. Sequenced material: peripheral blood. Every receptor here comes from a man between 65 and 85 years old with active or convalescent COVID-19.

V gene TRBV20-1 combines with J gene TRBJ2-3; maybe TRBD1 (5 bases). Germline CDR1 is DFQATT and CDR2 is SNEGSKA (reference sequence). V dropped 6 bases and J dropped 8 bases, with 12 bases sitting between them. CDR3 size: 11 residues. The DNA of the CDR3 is TGCAGTGCCGAGACCCAGGGTACGCAGTATTTT. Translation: CSAETQGTQYF.

CDR3 nucleotide sequence: TGTGCCAGCAGAGGACAGGGTTACGAGCAGTACTTC. Translation gives CASRGQGYEQYF. The chain combines TRBV6-5 with TRBJ2-7; the match to TRBD1 covers 8 bases. CDR1 and CDR2 (germline): MNHEY, SVGAGI. Trimming cost V 6 bases and J 4 bases; bases outside gene matches: 2. This CDR3 spans 12 amino acids.

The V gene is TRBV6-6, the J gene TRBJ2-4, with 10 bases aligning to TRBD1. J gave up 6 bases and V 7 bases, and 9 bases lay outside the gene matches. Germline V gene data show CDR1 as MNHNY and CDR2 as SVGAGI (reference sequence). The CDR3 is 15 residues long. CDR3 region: CASKPRDRGGNIQYF. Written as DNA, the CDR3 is TGTGCCAGCAAACCCAGGGACAGGGGCGGAAACATTCAGTACTTC.

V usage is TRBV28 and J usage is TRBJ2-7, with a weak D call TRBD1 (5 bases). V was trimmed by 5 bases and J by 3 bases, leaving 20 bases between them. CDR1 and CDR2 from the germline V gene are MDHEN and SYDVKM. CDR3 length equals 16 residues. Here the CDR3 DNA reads TGTGCCAGCAGTCGCAACCCCGAGACAGAAAGCTACGAGCAGTACTTC. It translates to CASSRNPETESYEQYF.

CDR3 coding DNA: TGTGCCAGCAGCAAAGCTGATAGCGGGAGAGGCTCCTACGAGCAGTACTTC. This translates into CASSKADSGRGSYEQYF. The chain couples TRBV21-1 to TRBJ2-7; TRBD2 is the table's D call, not checked against the DNA. TRBV21-1 is marked as a pseudogene. The CDR3 contains 17 residues.

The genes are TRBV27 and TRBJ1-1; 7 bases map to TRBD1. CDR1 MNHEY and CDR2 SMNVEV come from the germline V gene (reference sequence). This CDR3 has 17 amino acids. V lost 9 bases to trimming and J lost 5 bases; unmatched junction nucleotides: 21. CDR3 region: CASSPYARGRVSTEAFF. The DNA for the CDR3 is TGTGCCAGTAGCCCTTACGCCAGGGGGAGAGTAAGTACTGAAGCTTTCTTT.

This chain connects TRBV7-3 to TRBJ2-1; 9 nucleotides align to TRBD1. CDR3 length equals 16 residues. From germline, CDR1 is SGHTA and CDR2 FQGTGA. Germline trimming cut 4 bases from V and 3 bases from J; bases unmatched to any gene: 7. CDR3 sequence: CASSSPPGQGYNEQFF. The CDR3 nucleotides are TGTGCCAGCAGCTCACCTCCGGGACAGGGCTACAATGAGCAGTTCTTC.

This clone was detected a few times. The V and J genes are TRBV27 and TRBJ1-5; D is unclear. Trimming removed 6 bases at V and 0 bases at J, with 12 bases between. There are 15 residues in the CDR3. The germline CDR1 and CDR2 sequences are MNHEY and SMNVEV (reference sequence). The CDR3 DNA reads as TGTGCCAGCAGGCCCGACTCCATTAGCAATCAGCCCCAGCATTTT. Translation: CASRPDSISNQPQHF.

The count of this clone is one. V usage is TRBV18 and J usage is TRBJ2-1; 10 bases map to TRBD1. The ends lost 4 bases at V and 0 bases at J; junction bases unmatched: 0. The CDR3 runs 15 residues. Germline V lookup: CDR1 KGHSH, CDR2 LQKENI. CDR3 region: CASSRDRGSYNEQFF. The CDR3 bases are TGTGCCAGCTCACGGGACAGGGGCTCCTACAATGAGCAGTTCTTC.

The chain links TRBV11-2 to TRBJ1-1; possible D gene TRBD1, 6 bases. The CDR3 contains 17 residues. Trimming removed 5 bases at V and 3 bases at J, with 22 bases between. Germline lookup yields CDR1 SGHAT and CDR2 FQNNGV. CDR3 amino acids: CASSRSTGPLVHTEAFF. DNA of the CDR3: TGTGCCAGCAGCCGATCGACAGGTCCTCTAGTCCACACTGAAGCTTTCTTT.

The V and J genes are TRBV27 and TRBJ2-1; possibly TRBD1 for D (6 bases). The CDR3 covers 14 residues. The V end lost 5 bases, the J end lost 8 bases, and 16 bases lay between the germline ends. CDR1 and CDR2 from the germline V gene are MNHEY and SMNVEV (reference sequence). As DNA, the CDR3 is TGTGCCAGCAGTAGACAGACAGGATCTCATGAGCAGTTCTTC. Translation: CASSRQTGSHEQFF.

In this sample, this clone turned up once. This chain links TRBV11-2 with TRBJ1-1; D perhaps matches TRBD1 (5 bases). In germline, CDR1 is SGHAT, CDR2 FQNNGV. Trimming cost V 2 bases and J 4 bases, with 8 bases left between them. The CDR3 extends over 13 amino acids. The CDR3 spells CASSLQGTTEAFF. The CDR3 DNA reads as TGTGCCAGCAGCTTACAGGGCACCACTGAAGCTTTCTTT.

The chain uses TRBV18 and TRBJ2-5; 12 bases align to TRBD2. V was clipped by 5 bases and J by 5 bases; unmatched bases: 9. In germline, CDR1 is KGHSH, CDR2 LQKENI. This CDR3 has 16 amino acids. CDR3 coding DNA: TGTGCCAGCTCATCGCCTAGCGGGAGGGCCAGGGAGACCCAGTACTTC. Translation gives CASSSPSGRARETQYF. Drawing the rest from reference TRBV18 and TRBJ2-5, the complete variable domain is NAGVMQNPRHLVRRRGQEARLRCSPMKGHSHVYWYRQLPEEGLKFMVYLQKENIIDESGMPKERFSAEFPKEGPSILRIQQVVRGDSAAYFCASSSPSGRARETQYFGPGTRLLVL.

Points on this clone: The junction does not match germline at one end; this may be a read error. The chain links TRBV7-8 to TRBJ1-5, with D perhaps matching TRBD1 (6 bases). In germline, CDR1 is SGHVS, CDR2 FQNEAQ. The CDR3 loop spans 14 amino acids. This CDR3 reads CASSLTGTGQTQHF. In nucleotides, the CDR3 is TGTGCCAGCAGCCTTACAGGGACGGGTCAGACCCAGCATTTT.

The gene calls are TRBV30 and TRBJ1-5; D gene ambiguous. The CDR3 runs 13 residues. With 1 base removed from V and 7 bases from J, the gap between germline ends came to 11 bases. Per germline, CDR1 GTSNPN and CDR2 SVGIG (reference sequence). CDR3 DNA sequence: TGTGCCTGGAGTGGGGTTGGAGGACAGCCCCAGCATTTT. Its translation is CAWSGVGGQPQHF.

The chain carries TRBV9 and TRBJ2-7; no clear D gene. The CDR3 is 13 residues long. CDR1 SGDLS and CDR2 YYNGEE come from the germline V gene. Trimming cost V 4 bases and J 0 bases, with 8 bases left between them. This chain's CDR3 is CASSPSLSYEQYF. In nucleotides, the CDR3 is TGTGCCAGCAGCCCCAGTCTCTCCTACGAGCAGTACTTC. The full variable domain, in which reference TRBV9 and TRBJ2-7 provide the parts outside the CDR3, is DSGVTQTPKHLITATGQRVTLRCSPRSGDLSVYWYQQSLDQGLQFLIQYYNGEERAKGNILERFSAQQFPDLHSELNLSSLELGDSALYFCASSPSLSYEQYFGPGTRLTVT.

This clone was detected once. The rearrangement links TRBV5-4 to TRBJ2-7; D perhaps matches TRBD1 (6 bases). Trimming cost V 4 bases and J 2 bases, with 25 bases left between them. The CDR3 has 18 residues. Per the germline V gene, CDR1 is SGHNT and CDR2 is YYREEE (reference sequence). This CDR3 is CASSPRGGRQDRTYEQYF. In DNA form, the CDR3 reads TGTGCCAGCAGCCCTCGTGGGGGAAGACAGGACCGAACCTACGAGCAGTACTTC. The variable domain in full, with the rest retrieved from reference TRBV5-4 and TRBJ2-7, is ETGVTQSPTHLIKTRGQQVTLRCSSQSGHNTVSWYQQALGQGPQFIFQYYREEENGRGNFPPRFSGLQFPNYSSELNVNALELDDSALYLCASSPRGGRQDRTYEQYFGPGTRLTVT.